This T cell receptor (beta chain) was recovered during a study of identical twins. Study-wide points: Out-of-frame alpha sequences shared by twins were enriched for low generation probability. Possibly, invariant MAIT and iNKT cells partly confounded zero-insertion analyses.

This clonotype was counted at least ten times. Its antigen is still unknown. It was template switching that added a universal primer site, and there were unique molecular identifiers on the cDNA. TCRdb re-called the 5' RACE reads with MiXCR, one entry per CDR3 protein. Of just under 650,000 distinct CDR3 sequences listed, roughly 6.6% are singletons. V was cut by 7 bases and J by 3 bases, with 15 bases left in between. Germline V gives CDR1 LGHDT, CDR2 YNNKEL (reference sequence). The CDR3 has 15 residues. The data were also submitted as part of a second study, on yellow fever vaccine responses in identical twins.

The receptor comes from a woman under 30 in good health. Sequenced material: PBMCs. V usage is TRBV3-1 and J usage is TRBJ1-4; tentative D call: TRBD1 (5 bases). The CDR3 loop is CASTRGTGPNEKLFF. The DNA of the CDR3 is TGTGCCAGCACCCGCGGGACCGGGCCTAATGAAAAACTGTTTTTT.